The entry that follows covers one T cell receptor beta chain sequence. The antigen it recognizes is unknown. No base quality values were provided; no much bigger clone lies one nucleotide off. The data stem from a study of cytomegalovirus exposure and HLA in healthy donors (dated 2017 in TCRdb). Regarding the study in general: An earlier analysis of more than 550 of the donors reported 276 Gb of sequence data and some 110 million unique TCR beta sequences obtained from about 180 million T cells. An early release that covered about 600 HLA-typed donors contained around 300 gigabases of sequencing data and around 85 million unique TCR sequences. Of the 300 to 500 genotyped donors, roughly 80% were placed in the genetic ancestry cluster associated with self-reported Caucasian donors. The study aimed to test whether cataloging public T cell receptors could reveal signatures of past pathogen exposure. The study used immunosequencing to profile the T cell repertoires of approximately 650 subjects and linked those repertoires to cytomegalovirus serostatus. In addition to the first cohort of 666 subjects, a separate validation cohort of 120 different subjects was used. High-throughput TCR immunosequencing, statistical association of individual TCRs with disease status, and machine learning were combined to predict cytomegalovirus infection status. A later analysis re-analyzed previously published TCR beta repertoires from several hundred donors and added high-resolution HLA genotyping to study TCR occurrence patterns. Rather than using new phenotypic data, the later analysis identified candidate immune exposures from TCR beta sequences and from how often those sequences occurred across donors. An earlier analysis of 587 of the donors used high-throughput TCR beta sequencing to judge whether each TCR beta V gene segment behaved as functional or pseudogenic. Alongside the repertoire data, information on donor age, sex, ethnicity and CMV serostatus was compiled. In a later genetic analysis, genome-wide SNP genotypes for about 55% of the 666 donors were used, and that subset was treated as a discovery cohort. All discovery cohort repertoires had been generated on a single sequencing platform. Class I and class II HLA loci were covered by the typing at four-digit resolution. The number of donors typed differed by locus, with about 629-640 for A, B, C, DRB1 and DQB1, roughly 550 for DQA1, 606 for DPA1, and around 450 for DPB1. Roughly five DR-DQ haplotypes were handled as single units for association and clustering because linkage in the cohort was strong. On average, approximately 250,000 unique TCR beta nucleotide sequences were sequenced per donor among 398 genotyped donors of the cohort, with 15% to 20% of those sequences being non-productive. Broad study findings and their caveats: A group of highly shared sequence variants was considered likely to be a technical artifact of the sequencing pipeline. A later analysis found that TCR association rates varied across HLA loci, with DRB1 alleles showing the most associated TCRs and HLA-C alleles the fewest. Linkage disequilibrium might explain the correlated functional status among segregating V segments, but an unknown experimental factor could not be ruled out. Cytomegalovirus status was reported to be diagnosed by the classifier with high specificity and sensitivity in both the original and validation cohorts. A later genetic analysis reported fewer N-insertions in productive TCRs among donors in an Asian-associated ancestry cluster than the roughly 640-donor mean. Some IMGT-functional V segments, including TRBV6-2 and TRBV6-3, could not be told apart with the 87-base-pair reads, so those segments were excluded. CMV serostatus was the only immune exposure information available for the cohort. A few of the identified cytomegalovirus-associated TCR beta chains were confirmed in vitro to be specific for cytomegalovirus antigens. When HLA alleles, especially DR and DQ, strongly co-occurred, TCR associations were difficult to assign to individual alleles. The presence/absence analyses assumed that sequencing depth was roughly uniform across donors, and that assumption may not be true. Across donors, most TCR sequences were observed very rarely, whereas some public TCRs were present in many individuals. This cohort had only TCR beta chains sequenced, and the lack of alpha or paired-chain data limited which features could be detected. At a false discovery rate of 0.05, a later analysis linked 16,951 TCR beta sequences to specific HLA alleles. V-gene and J-gene trimming of TCR beta chains was associated with a missense DCLRE1C variant in a later genetic analysis, and the association was replicated in an independent cohort. It was suggested by the authors that the approach could potentially be generalized to other disease states and immunological phenotypes. Because HLA typing was missing for some donors at each locus, association tests included only the typed subset. Most CMV-associated TCR beta chains appeared to be HLA-restricted in a later analysis, and the HLA associations seemed to be driven largely by CMV exposure. In a later analysis, HLA-associated TCR beta chains showed more clonal expansion and lower generation probabilities than non-associated chains that were equally common. A total of 150 or so TCR beta chains were listed by the study as associated with cytomegalovirus. A further reported finding was that TCR beta sequences accurately predicted the HLA-A and HLA-B alleles for most subjects in the first cohort. According to a later analysis, parvovirus B19, influenza, CMV and Epstein-Barr virus appeared linked to several top co-occurrence clusters. An earlier analysis of 587 of the donors showed that most TCR beta V segments appeared in productive rearrangements either about 87% or about 30% of the time, which broadly matched IMGT annotations. Because counts were too low, about 18 rarely observed V segments, including chromosome 9 orphons, were left out of the earlier analysis of a few hundred of the donors.

Receptor amplification or capture employed the immunoSEQ multiplex PCR assay. For the multiplex PCR, a mixture combining 60 forward primers for TCR Vbeta segments and 13 reverse primers for TCR Jbeta segments was used. Amplification of the CDR3 region of rearranged TCR beta genes was performed with a multiplex PCR assay on genomic DNA. Amplified TCR beta libraries were sequenced as 87-base-pair reads on the Illumina HiSeq System. Turning to the authors' computational methods: In a later analysis, 70 million to 95 million unique TCR beta chains were counted across the 500 to 850 repertoires, and roughly 11 million of these chains were shared by at least two donors. Raw reads were error-corrected and collapsed into unique sequences with a nearest-neighbor algorithm that merged closely related sequences to remove PCR and sequencing errors. To assign V, D and J gene segments, CDR3 sequences were aligned to IMGT reference sequences. For a sequence to be retained, a match of at least six nucleotides to both a V gene segment and a J gene segment was required. Rearrangements were classified as productive when the CDR3 lacked stop codons and remained in frame with V and J, and all other rearrangements were classified as non-productive. CDR3 was defined by IMGT convention, running from the second conserved V-encoded cysteine to the conserved J-encoded phenylalanine. The earlier analysis of 500 to 600 of the donors excluded sequences that lacked an unambiguous match to a single V gene segment. In an earlier analysis of 587 of the donors, V segments were called functional above 56.7% productive rearrangements and were called segregating when the between-donor standard deviation exceeded 5%. A statistical classification framework was built for diagnosing cytomegalovirus status from the catalog of TCR beta chain sequences. V and J gene assignment, in a later analysis, came from comparing TCR nucleotide sequences with IMGT/GENE-DB human TR gene sequences. In a later analysis, CDR3 sequences and most-parsimonious VDJ recombination scenarios were assigned using the TCRdist pipeline. A later analysis defined each TCR beta chain by its CDR3 amino acid sequence plus V-gene family, and excluded reads lacking a unique V-gene family. As a way to deal with suspected cross-contamination and a sequencing artifact, a later analysis dropped hundreds of nucleotide sequences that were highly shared and had low generation probability. In a later analysis, a clonal expansion index for each public chain was calculated from normalized within-repertoire ranks of inferred template counts. In a later analysis, generation probabilities were computed with a VDJ recombination model fitted to out-of-frame rearrangements, and the resulting probabilities were checked against IGoR. Hypergeometric tests were used in a later analysis to score TCR-TCR, TCR-HLA and TCR-CMV co-occurrence, with a repertoire-size bias correction applied to the TCR pairs. False discovery rates were estimated in a later analysis by permuting HLA or CMV assignments 20 times. In a later analysis, co-occurring TCRs were grouped using DBSCAN, with TCRdist sequence similarity added in when clustering inside HLA-allele-positive subsets. For co-occurrence clustering, repertoires with fewer than 30,000 or more than 120,000 public chains were excluded, along with five repertoires with anomalous nucleotide sharing. TCRdb limited this immuneACCESS table to in-frame rearrangements with V and J called. A share of clones is missing; checked studies link under half to unresolved V genes, and the rest is unexplained. V and J calls and clone size are as listed in that table; D and trimming were resolved from the DNA. The sample records fewer than 150,000 clones, about 66% of which are singletons. In total, the top ten clones hold around 1.6% of the sample.

V and J are truncated by 6 bases and 0 bases respectively, leaving an intervening sequence of 11 bases. The CDR3 has 14 amino acids, counting the end cysteine and phenylalanine. Just CDR3 DNA is preserved here, 42 bases in frame from base 1. In the germline V gene, CDR1 corresponds to ENHRY and CDR2 to SYGVKD. The cohort comprised some 700 healthy bone marrow donors. Cohort members were all nominally healthy when sampled, although unrecorded immune exposures were likely present. Of the approximately 700 cohort members, fewer than 300 had positive CMV serostatus and roughly 350 had negative CMV serostatus, and CMV serostatus was not recorded for the donor. A peripheral blood sample was collected from each donor, and TCR beta sequencing was performed on peripheral blood mononuclear cells. Genomic DNA extraction from the blood cell samples was performed with the Qiagen DNeasy Blood Extraction Kit.

Sequencing was done on a sample of PBMCs. The receptor was isolated from a human donor in good health. This sequence uses TRBV10-3 and TRBJ1-1; the D segment could be TRBD1, given 6 matching bases. CDR3 loop: CAIRGDTMNTEAFF. The DNA reads as follows: TGTGCCATCAGGGGGGACACCATGAACACTGAAGCTTTCTTT.